The 11 T cell receptor beta chains given below trace back to one sample, sequenced in a study of shared clonotypes between healthy human individuals. Libraries were prepared by immunoSEQ multiplex PCR; TCRdb keeps only in-frame clonotypes and omits some of them. The data show a few million clones, over 85% seen once. Sequenced sample: naive CD4+ T cells sorted from blood. Subset: CD45RA+ positively selected. The source is a man aged 18 to 30 in good health.

The genes are TRBV10-2 and TRBJ1-6; D call uncertain. CDR3 length: 14 residues. Germline V gene data show CDR1 as WSHSY and CDR2 as SAAADI. Trimming shortened V by 2 bases and J by 11 bases, and 13 bases separated the two germline ends. CDR3 loop: CASSEEGYAAPLHF. CDR3 nucleotide sequence: TGCGCCAGCAGTGAGGAGGGTTATGCGGCACCCCTCCACTTT.

The genes are TRBV18 and TRBJ2-1; possibly TRBD1 for D (6 bases). The V gene's germline CDR1 is KGHSH and CDR2 LQKENI. V was cut by 0 bases and J by 3 bases, with 12 bases left in between. The CDR3 has 16 amino acids. CDR3 nucleotides: TGTGCCAGCTCACCACCGTTGACAGGCGGCTACAATGAGCAGTTCTTC. Its translation: CASSPPLTGGYNEQFF.

The chain couples TRBV5-1 to TRBJ1-5; D remains unclear. Looked up from germline, CDR1 is SGHRS and CDR2 is YFSETQ. CDR3 length equals 13 residues. Deletions cut 1 base from V and 4 bases from J, with 6 bases between. CDR3 residues: CASSLSKNQPQHF. CDR3 DNA: TGCGCCAGCAGCTTGAGCAAAAATCAGCCCCAGCATTTT.

The rearrangement joins TRBV13 to TRBJ2-3; D might be TRBD2 (6 bases). V lost 4 bases and J lost 6, with 14 bases in between. This CDR3 contains 14 residues. The germline V gene encodes CDR1 PRHDT and CDR2 FYEKMQ (reference sequence). The CDR3 here is CASSSLGGSDTQYF. The CDR3 DNA reads TGTGCCAGCAGCTCCCTCGGAGGGTCGGATACGCAGTATTTT.

The J gene is TRBJ1-6, the V gene TRBV7-6; possibly TRBD1 for D (5 bases). V was shortened by 5 bases and J by 6 bases, with 14 bases between the two germline ends. Per the germline V gene, CDR1 is SGHVS and CDR2 is FNYEAQ. This CDR3 is built from 15 residues. CDR3: CASSPMGTGNSPLHF. The CDR3 region has the DNA TGTGCCAGCAGCCCCATGGGGACGGGTAATTCACCCCTCCACTTT.

This chain uses TRBV18 with TRBJ2-7, with TRBD2 identical over 10 bases. The CDR3 loop spans 19 amino acids. Germline CDR1 and CDR2: KGHSH and LQKENI. V shed 2 bases and J 3 bases; nucleotides not matched to a gene: 16. The CDR3 region has the DNA TGTGCCAGCTCACCAGGAACGGGTTTTAGCGGGGGGAGATACTACGAGCAGTACTTC. Encoded protein: CASSPGTGFSGGRYYEQYF.

The chain combines TRBV4-2 with TRBJ2-1, with 7 bases that match TRBD2. The V gene's germline CDR1 is LGHNA and CDR2 YNFKEQ. The ends lost 4 bases at V and 4 bases at J; junction bases unmatched: 13. CDR3 length equals 17 residues. The CDR3 region is CASSRTISGILYNEQFF. As DNA, the CDR3 is TGTGCCAGCAGCCGTACAATCAGCGGGATCTTATACAATGAGCAGTTCTTC.

This clone was recorded a few times. The chain uses TRBV11-2 and TRBJ1-5; no firm D call. This CDR3 has 9 amino acids. Trimming left V 9 bases short and J 7 bases short, with 4 bases between. CDR1 is SGHAT, CDR2 FQNNGV, per germline. Here the CDR3 reads CARRQPQHF. In nucleotides, the CDR3 is TGTGCCAGGCGGCAGCCCCAGCATTTT.

The chain employs TRBV2 and TRBJ1-1, with unresolved D. The length of the CDR3 is 13 residues. CDR1 is SNHLY and CDR2 is FYNNEI in the germline V gene. V was trimmed by 3 bases and J by 11 bases, leaving 16 bases between them. CDR3 amino acids: CASSDGRGGMAFF. The CDR3 DNA sequence: TGTGCCAGCAGTGATGGGCGGGGAGGAATGGCTTTCTTT.

The chain is built from TRBV2 and TRBJ1-1, with D uncertain. The germline V and J ends were trimmed by 7 bases and 0 bases, with 9 bases remaining between them. Per the germline V gene, CDR1 is SNHLY and CDR2 is FYNNEI. The CDR3 extends over 13 amino acids. This chain's CDR3 is CASMGDMNTEAFF. CDR3 in DNA: TGTGCCAGCATGGGAGATATGAACACTGAAGCTTTCTTT.

This rearrangement joins TRBV7-8 to TRBJ1-4; D gene ambiguous. CDR1 and CDR2 (germline): SGHVS, FQNEAQ. V lost 1 base and J lost 8, with 11 bases in between. The CDR3 loop spans 14 amino acids. Written as DNA, the CDR3 is TGTGCCAGCAGCTTAGTCGGCAGCGGGGAAAAACTGTTTTTT. As protein: CASSLVGSGEKLFF. Supplemented by reference TRBV7-8 and TRBJ1-4, the full variable domain reads GAGVSQSPRYKVAKRGQDVALRCDPISGHVSLFWYQQALGQGPEFLTYFQNEAQLDKSGLPSDRFFAERPEGSVSTLKIQRTQQEDSAVYLCASSLVGSGEKLFFGSGTQLSVL.